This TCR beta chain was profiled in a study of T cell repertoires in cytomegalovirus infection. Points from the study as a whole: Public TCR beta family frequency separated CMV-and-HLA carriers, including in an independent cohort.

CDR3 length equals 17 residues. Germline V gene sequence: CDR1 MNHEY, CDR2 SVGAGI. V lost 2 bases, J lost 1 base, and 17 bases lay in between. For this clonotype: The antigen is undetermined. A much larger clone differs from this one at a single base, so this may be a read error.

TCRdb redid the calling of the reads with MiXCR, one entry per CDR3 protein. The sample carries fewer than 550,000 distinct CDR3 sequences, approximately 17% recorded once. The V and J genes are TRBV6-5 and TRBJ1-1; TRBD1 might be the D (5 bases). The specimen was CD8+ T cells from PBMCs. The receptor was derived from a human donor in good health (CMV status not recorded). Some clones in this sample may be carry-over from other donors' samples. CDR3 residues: CASSYRGAHPWNTEAFF. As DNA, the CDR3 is TGTGCCAGCAGTTACCGCGGGGCCCACCCTTGGAACACTGAAGCTTTCTTT.